What follows are 21 T cell receptor beta chains derived from one specimen sequenced in a study of blood T cell repertoires in COVID-19. Clones were sequenced by immunoSEQ multiplex PCR, and TCRdb holds only the in-frame ones, with some missing. The repertoire holds over 150,000 clones, with around 84% as singletons. Sample: peripheral blood. These receptors all come from a woman aged 80 or over with COVID-19, enrolled during active disease.

The chain employs TRBV28 and TRBJ1-5; TRBD1 agrees at 7 bases. V lost 3 bases and J lost 3; bases outside the gene matches: 2. The CDR3 is 14 amino acids. CDR1 MDHEN and CDR2 SYDVKM come from the germline V gene. Here the CDR3 reads CASSLGQFNQPQHF. The CDR3 nucleotides read TGTGCCAGCAGTTTGGGACAGTTCAATCAGCCCCAGCATTTT.

This chain joins TRBV11-2 and TRBJ1-4; 7 bases fit TRBD1. There are 16 residues in the CDR3. The V gene's germline CDR1 is SGHAT and CDR2 FQNNGV. V lost 1 base and J lost 2; bases outside the gene matches: 4. The CDR3 DNA reads TGTGCCAGCAGCTTAGCCCCAGGGGGGACTAATGAAAAACTGTTTTTT. Its protein product is CASSLAPGGTNEKLFF.

The genes are TRBV29-1 and TRBJ1-1; D gene uncertain. Looked up from germline, CDR1 is SQVTM and CDR2 is ANQGSEA. V lost 1 base and J 1 base, leaving 4 bases between the germline ends. This CDR3 has 12 amino acids. The CDR3 region has the DNA TGCAGCGTTGAAGCAGAGAACACTGAAGCTTTCTTT. Protein product: CSVEAENTEAFF.

V is TRBV3-1 (or the pseudogene TRBV3-2) and J is TRBJ1-2; D unresolved. Germline V lookup: CDR1 LGHDT, CDR2 YNNKEL (reference sequence). The CDR3 contains 13 residues. V was clipped by 3 bases and J by 2 bases, with 7 bases between them. The CDR3 sequence: CASSHGSNYGYTF. The CDR3 nucleotides are TGTGCCAGCAGCCACGGGTCCAACTATGGCTACACCTTC.

This clone was seen only once. The J gene is TRBJ2-1, the V gene TRBV24-1, with TRBD1 identical over 11 bases. Per the germline V gene, CDR1 is KGHDR and CDR2 is SFDVKD. This CDR3 comprises 14 residues. V lost 9 bases to trimming and J lost 4 bases; unmatched junction nucleotides: 4. The CDR3 protein is CATSGTGGYNEQFF. The CDR3 nucleotides read TGTGCCACCTCCGGGACAGGGGGTTACAATGAGCAGTTCTTC.

This clone occurred a few times. The gene calls are TRBV19 and TRBJ2-2, with D possibly being TRBD1 (6 bases). The V gene lost 5 bases and the J gene lost 2 bases, with 12 bases spanning the gap. The CDR3 sequence is 15 residues long. Germline loops: CDR1 LNHDA, CDR2 SQIVND (reference sequence). Here the CDR3 DNA reads TGTGCCAGTAGTCAGGACAGATATAACACCGGGGAGCTGTTTTTT. Translating gives CASSQDRYNTGELFF.

J is TRBJ1-2 and V is TRBV27; TRBD1 is a possible D gene (6 bases). Germline values: CDR1 MNHEY, CDR2 SMNVEV (reference sequence). CDR3 length equals 14 residues. Trimming removed 5 bases from V and 2 bases from J, with 12 bases in between. CDR3 DNA sequence: TGTGCCAGCAGTGTTCCACAGGGCAACTATGGCTACACCTTC. It translates to CASSVPQGNYGYTF.

V usage is TRBV7-9 and J usage is TRBJ2-7; 9 bases are shared with TRBD1. CDR1 is SEHNR and CDR2 is FQNEAQ in the germline V gene (reference sequence). V trimming: 5 bases; J trimming: 7 bases; junction bases outside the gene matches: 9. The CDR3 length is 14 residues. DNA of the CDR3: TGTGCCAGCAGCGCACCGGGACAGGGTGGAGAGCAGTACTTC. This translates into CASSAPGQGGEQYF. Full variable domain (outside the CDR3, taken from reference TRBV7-9 and TRBJ2-7): DTGVSQNPRHKITKRGQNVTFRCDPISEHNRLYWYRQTLGQGPEFLTYFQNEAQLEKSRLLSDRFSAERPKGSFSTLEIQRTEQGDSAMYLCASSAPGQGGEQYFGPGTRLTVT.

The rearrangement joins TRBV20-1 to TRBJ1-1; no firm D call. The CDR3 is made up of 9 amino acids. In germline, CDR1 is DFQATT, CDR2 SNEGSKA (reference sequence). V was cut by 6 bases and J by 4 bases, with 3 bases left in between. The CDR3 region is CSARTEAFF. CDR3 nucleotides: TGCAGTGCCCGCACTGAAGCTTTCTTT.

This chain connects TRBV5-1 to TRBJ2-1; 8 bases agree with TRBD2. The CDR3 extends over 15 amino acids. With 1 base clipped from V and 3 bases from J, the junction kept 3 bases outside the gene matches. Germline assignment: CDR1 SGHRS and CDR2 YFSETQ. The CDR3 protein is CASSLIAGYYNEQFF. CDR3 DNA sequence: TGCGCCAGCAGCTTGATAGCGGGATACTACAATGAGCAGTTCTTC.

This chain joins TRBV2 and TRBJ2-3; possible D gene TRBD2, 7 bases. Germline CDR1 reads SNHLY; CDR2 reads FYNNEI. This CDR3 has 14 amino acids. Trimming removed 4 bases at V and 9 bases at J, with 17 bases between. The CDR3 bases are TGTGCCAGCAGTGGGGGGGGCCAGAAGACAACGCAGTATTTT. Translation gives CASSGGGQKTTQYF.

The V call is TRBV24-1, the J call TRBJ2-2, with TRBD2 matching 11 bases. The CDR3 is 14 residues long. V lost 7 bases to trimming and J lost 6 bases; unmatched junction nucleotides: 3. Germline lookup yields CDR1 KGHDR and CDR2 SFDVKD. CDR3 nucleotide sequence: TGTGCCACCAGGACTAGCGGGGTACCCGGGGAGCTGTTTTTT. This encodes CATRTSGVPGELFF.

V gene TRBV27 combines with J gene TRBJ1-6; weak D call: TRBD1 (5 bases). V shed 3 bases and J shed 5 bases, with 8 bases lying between them. The CDR3 is 14 residues long. Germline values: CDR1 MNHEY, CDR2 SMNVEV (reference sequence). The DNA of the CDR3 is TGTGCCAGCAGTTTGTTAGGGGATAATTCACCCCTCCACTTT. Amino acid sequence: CASSLLGDNSPLHF.

The rearrangement uses TRBV3-1 (or the pseudogene TRBV3-2) and TRBJ2-3; maybe TRBD2 (5 bases). Germline lookup yields CDR1 LGHDT and CDR2 YNNKEL (reference sequence). The V and J ends lost 5 bases and 5 bases respectively, with 14 bases between them. This CDR3 contains 14 residues. CDR3 sequence reads: CASSERPRGDTQYF. The CDR3 nucleotides read TGTGCCAGCAGCGAACGTCCCCGGGGAGATACGCAGTATTTT.

This chain links TRBV7-8 with TRBJ1-2; no clear D gene. The CDR3 has 12 amino acids. V was trimmed by 4 bases and J by 4 bases, leaving 7 bases between them. CDR1 and CDR2 (germline): SGHVS, FQNEAQ. CDR3 in DNA: TGTGCCAGCAGCTCCCCCTCCTATGGCTACACCTTC. It is translated as CASSSPSYGYTF.

V is TRBV12-3 or TRBV12-4 and J is TRBJ1-2, with TRBD1 identical over 8 bases. Unmatched junction bases numbered 8, after V lost 6 bases and J lost 8 bases. The CDR3 sequence is 13 residues long. The CDR3: CASSRSGGGGYTF. The DNA of the CDR3 is TGTGCCAGCAGCCGATCAGGGGGCGGAGGCTACACCTTC.

The chain combines TRBV2 with TRBJ2-1, with TRBD2 matching 12 bases. This CDR3 has 13 amino acids. The J segment lost 4 bases and the V segment lost 11 bases, leaving 3 bases of the junction unmatched. Germline lookup yields CDR1 SNHLY and CDR2 FYNNEI. CDR3 nucleotide sequence: TGTGCCGGAGGGACTAGCGGGTACAATGAGCAGTTCTTC. Protein: CAGGTSGYNEQFF.

CDR3 sequence: CAISAKDGHYSGNTIYF. CDR3 nucleotide sequence: TGTGCCATCAGTGCTAAAGACGGCCACTACTCTGGAAACACCATATATTTT. V gene TRBV10-3 combines with J gene TRBJ1-3; D unresolved. CDR3 length equals 17 residues. Germline V gives CDR1 ENHRY, CDR2 SYGVKD. Between the trimmed V and J ends, which lost 4 bases and 0 bases, there was a span of 16 bases.

The count of this clone is one. V and J are TRBV9 and TRBJ2-3; 7 bases are a match to TRBD2. Trimming removed 1 base from V and 3 bases from J; junction bases left unmatched: 8. The CDR3 consists of 16 residues. Germline assignment: CDR1 SGDLS and CDR2 YYNGEE. The CDR3 DNA is TGTGCCAGCAGCGTAAGTTCTAGCGGACCAACAGATACGCAGTATTTT. It specifies CASSVSSSGPTDTQYF.

The chain is built from TRBV5-1 and TRBJ1-1; D may be TRBD1 (6 bases). Germline loops: CDR1 SGHRS, CDR2 YFSETQ. V lost 4 bases and J 1 base, leaving 11 bases between the germline ends. The CDR3 loop spans 14 amino acids. CDR3: CASSPGTPNTEAFF. As DNA, the CDR3 is TGCGCCAGCAGCCCCGGGACACCGAACACTGAAGCTTTCTTT.

The rearrangement uses TRBV10-3 and TRBJ1-2; TRBD1 might be the D (6 bases). Per germline, CDR1 ENHRY and CDR2 SYGVKD. This CDR3 spans 17 amino acids. Trimming removed 0 bases from V and 8 bases from J, with 22 bases in between. The CDR3 here is CAISESPGRQAPGGYTF. The DNA for the CDR3 is TGTGCCATCAGTGAGTCCCCGGGGAGACAGGCCCCGGGGGGCTACACCTTC.